What follows is one T cell receptor beta chain and its context. Antigen specificity is unknown. Researchers made TCR beta libraries by using iRepertoire HTBI primers and running Arm-PCR on CDR3 regions. TCRdb ran MiXCR on the multiplex PCR reads and lists one entry per CDR3 protein. The sample carries over 650,000 distinct CDR3 sequences, around 32% recorded once. This entry belongs to a study of regulatory T cells in long-lasting Graves disease. The study, taken as a whole, reports: Among persistent patients, a larger number of public clonotypes were shared (about 3,000) than among newly diagnosed patients (about 970).

V trimming: 5 bases; J trimming: 1 base; junction bases outside the gene matches: 7. This CDR3 is 15 amino acids long. Germline V gene sequence: CDR1 LNHDA, CDR2 SQIVND (reference sequence). Time point specified: persistent/refractory GD, antithyroid drugs over 5 years with positive TRAb. RNA from PBMCs was the source of the TCR library. The gene calls are TRBV19 and TRBJ1-1; 7 bases are a match to TRBD1. The specimen was peripheral blood mononuclear cells (PBMCs), collected when the disease was refractory, from a patient treated with antithyroid drugs. This sequence was found in a female donor with Graves disease. The CDR3 nucleotides are TGTGCCAGTAGTCTATTGACAGGGTGGAACACTGAAGCTTTCTTT. It is translated as CASSLLTGWNTEAFF.